This TCR beta chain came from a study of response to subunit inactivated influenza vaccine. Study-level points and caveats: Authors suggested each seasonal flu vaccination may recruit only limited numbers of new T cells.

TCRdb independently ran MiXCR on the RT-PCR reads; one entry per CDR3 protein. This table has under 950,000 distinct CDR3 sequences, about 20% appearing once. Comments on this clonotype: The antigen is not known.

This receptor was obtained from a man aged 50-60 years who received an inactivated influenza vaccine. The source was PBMCs from blood, collected 5 to 6 days after vaccination.

In DNA form, the CDR3 reads TGTGCCAGCAGCTTAGGAGCGGCAGAGCAGTTCTTC. It is translated as CASSLGAAEQFF. The chain has TRBV7-9 and TRBJ2-1; TRBD2 might be the D (5 bases). V lost 1 base to trimming and J lost 10 bases, with 8 bases between them. The germline CDR1 and CDR2 sequences are SEHNR and FQNEAQ (reference sequence). The CDR3 has 12 amino acids.